This T cell receptor beta chain came from a study of shared clonotypes between healthy human individuals. The assay was immunoSEQ multiplex PCR, and TCRdb's table has in-frame clones only and misses some. The data contain some 2,000,000 clones, 95% of them singletons. Trimming took 4 bases from V and 4 from J, leaving 14 bases between them. Germline V gene data show CDR1 as SGHRS and CDR2 as YFSETQ. The CDR3 is made up of 14 amino acids. The clonotype comes from a man aged 18 to 29 in good health. The rearrangement joins TRBV5-1 to TRBJ2-5; D is unclear. The sample was naive CD4+ T cells sorted from blood. Subset indicated: CD45RA+ positively selected. The CDR3 loop reads CASSPSDGSETQYF. As DNA, the CDR3 is TGCGCCAGCAGCCCCAGCGACGGTTCAGAGACCCAGTACTTC. The variable domain in full, completed from reference TRBV5-1 and TRBJ2-5, reads KAGVTQTPRYLIKTRGQQVTLSCSPISGHRSVSWYQQTPGQGLQFLFEYFSETQRNKGNFPGRFSGRQFSNSRSEMNVSTLELGDSALYLCASSPSDGSETQYFGPGTRLLVL.